Listed here is a single TCR beta chain. Its antigen is currently unknown. PCR involved 60 Vbeta and 13 Jbeta primers. Clones were sequenced by immunoSEQ multiplex PCR, and TCRdb holds only the in-frame ones, with some missing. The data contain over 150,000 clones, roughly four fifths of them singletons. The data are from a study of cytomegalovirus exposure and HLA in healthy donors. Study conclusions and caveats: Looking again later, the authors saw that most CMV-associated TCR beta chains seemed HLA-restricted. A later analysis showed that HLA-associated TCR beta chains had undergone more clonal expansion than equally common others.

The V and J ends lost 1 base and 0 bases respectively, with 13 bases between them. The V gene's germline CDR1 is SGHDN and CDR2 FVKESK. This CDR3 is built from 16 residues. This sequence joins TRBV14 and TRBJ2-7, with unresolved D. The sequence was obtained from a young woman in good health and CMV-seronegative. The sample taken for sequencing was PBMCs. The CDR3, as DNA: TGTGCCAGCAGCCAAGTTGGAGAAACAAGCTCCTACGAGCAGTACTTC. Its translation is CASSQVGETSSYEQYF.